This record looks at one T cell receptor (beta chain) sequence and its context. Its antigen is still unknown. The sample originates from a study of shared clonotypes between healthy human individuals. Study-level points and caveats: Sequencing of the sorted subsets was shown by rarefaction to be incomplete despite large depth.

Trimming took 6 bases from V and 4 from J; bases not matched to a gene: 5. Per the germline V gene, CDR1 is MNHEY and CDR2 is SMNVEV (reference sequence). The CDR3 totals 14 residues. Assay used: immunoSEQ multiplex PCR; TCRdb lists only in-frame clones, some missing. The sample includes about a million clones, roughly 75% of them seen just once. This sequence originates from a man between 18 and 35 years old in good health. Material: memory CD4+ T cells sorted from blood. Subset indicated: CD45RA-negative fraction. The chain joins TRBV27 to TRBJ2-2, with 7 nucleotides matching TRBD2. CDR3 DNA: TGTGCCAGCAGCCCCGAGCGGGGCACCGGGGAGCTGTTTTTT. This encodes CASSPERGTGELFF.